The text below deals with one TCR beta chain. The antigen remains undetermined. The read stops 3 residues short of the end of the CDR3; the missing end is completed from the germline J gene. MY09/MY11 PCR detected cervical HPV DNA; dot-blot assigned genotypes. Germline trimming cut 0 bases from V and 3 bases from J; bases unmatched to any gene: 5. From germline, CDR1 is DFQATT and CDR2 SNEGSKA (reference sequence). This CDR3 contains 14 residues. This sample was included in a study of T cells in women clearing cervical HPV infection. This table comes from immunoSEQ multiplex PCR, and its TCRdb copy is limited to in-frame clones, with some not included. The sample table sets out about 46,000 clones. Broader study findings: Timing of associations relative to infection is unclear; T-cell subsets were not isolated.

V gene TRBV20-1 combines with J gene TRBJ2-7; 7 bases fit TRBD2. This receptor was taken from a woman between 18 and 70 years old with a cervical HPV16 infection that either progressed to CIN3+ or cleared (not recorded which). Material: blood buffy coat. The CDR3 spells CSARDASGSYEQYF. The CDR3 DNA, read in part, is TGCAGTGCTAGAGATGCTAGCGGAAGCTACGAG.